Listed below are T cell receptor beta chains from one sample, sequenced in a study of OX40 agonist ivuxolimab in advanced cancers. The protocol was immunoSEQ multiplex PCR, while the TCRdb copy is restricted to in-frame clones and leaves out a portion. Among some 100,000 clones listed, under 90% were seen once. The sequences come from CD4+ or CD8+ T cells sorted from blood, collected in a trial of the OX40 agonist ivuxolimab. These receptors all stem from an adult with an advanced solid tumor such as melanoma, head and neck, liver or kidney cancer. CDR3s include the opening cysteine and the closing phenylalanine or tryptophan. The D gene is left open where the match is weak. Some rows have no size entry. The others give once, few or many, or a class for an expanded clone.

CASSLPQGVRRNQPQHF TGTGCCAGCAGTTTACCACAGGGGGTTAGGCGCAATCAGCCCCAGCATTTT TRBJ1-5 TRBV28 . TRBD1
CASSFEPVSGYTF TGTGCCAGCAGTTTCGAGCCCGTCTCTGGCTACACCTTC TRBJ1-2 TRBV6-1 . .
CASTVKANSPLHF TGTGCCAGCACCGTTAAGGCAAATTCACCCCTCCACTTT TRBJ1-6 TRBV28 . .
CAWTGFPSIEKLFF TGTGCCTGGACGGGGTTCCCATCTATTGAAAAACTGTTTTTT TRBJ1-4 TRBV30 . .
CASSLERGIAADTQYF TGTGCCAGCAGCTTAGAGAGGGGGATAGCGGCAGATACGCAGTATTTT TRBJ2-3 TRBV11-2 . .
CAWSSTRGYNEQFF TGTGCCTGGAGCAGTACGCGGGGATACAATGAGCAGTTCTTC TRBJ2-1 TRBV30 . .
CASTQGYGYTF TGTGCCAGCACACAGGGGTATGGCTACACCTTC TRBJ1-2 TRBV7-2 . TRBD1
CASSQRGEKLFF TGCGCCAGCAGCCAAAGGGGGGAAAAACTGTTTTTT TRBJ1-4 TRBV4-3 . .
CASSLGQGLGYTF TGTGCCAGCAGCCTAGGACAGGGACTTGGCTACACCTTC TRBJ1-2 TRBV5-4 few TRBD1
CASSLIWGGTDTQYF TGTGCCAGCAGCTTAATCTGGGGGGGCACAGATACGCAGTATTTT TRBJ2-3 TRBV7-2 once .
CASSNSYEQYF TGTGCCAGCAGCAACTCCTACGAGCAGTACTTC TRBJ2-7 TRBV7-2 . .
CASSMTGITYNSPLHF TGTGCCAGTAGTATGACAGGGATAACCTATAATTCACCCCTCCACTTT TRBJ1-6 TRBV19 . TRBD1
CASSFPGGANEQFF TGTGCCAGCAGCTTCCCCGGGGGGGCGAATGAGCAGTTCTTC TRBJ2-1 TRBV7-2 . TRBD2
CASSQTVNYGYTF TGTGCCAGCAGCCAGACGGTTAACTATGGCTACACCTTC TRBJ1-2 TRBV6-6 . .